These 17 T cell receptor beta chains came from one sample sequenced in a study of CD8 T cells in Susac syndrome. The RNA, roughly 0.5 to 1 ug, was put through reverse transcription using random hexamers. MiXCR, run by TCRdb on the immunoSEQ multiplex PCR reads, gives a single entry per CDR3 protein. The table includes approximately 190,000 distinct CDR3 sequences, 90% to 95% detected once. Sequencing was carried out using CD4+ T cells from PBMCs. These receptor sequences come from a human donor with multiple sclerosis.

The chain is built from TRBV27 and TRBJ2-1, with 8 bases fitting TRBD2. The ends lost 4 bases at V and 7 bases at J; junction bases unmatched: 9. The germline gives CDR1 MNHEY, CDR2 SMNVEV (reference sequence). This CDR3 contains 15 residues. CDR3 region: CASSSQRGLGNEQFF. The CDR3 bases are TGTGCCAGCAGTTCCCAGCGGGGGCTGGGGAATGAGCAGTTCTTC.

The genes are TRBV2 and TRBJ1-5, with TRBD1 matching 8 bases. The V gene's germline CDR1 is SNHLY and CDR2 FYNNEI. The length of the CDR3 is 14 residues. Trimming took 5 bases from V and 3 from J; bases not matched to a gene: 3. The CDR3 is CASSRQGINQPQHF. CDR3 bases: TGTGCCAGCAGTCGACAGGGGATCAATCAGCCCCAGCATTTT. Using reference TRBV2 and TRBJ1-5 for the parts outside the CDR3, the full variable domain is EPEVTQTPSHQVTQMGQEVILRCVPISNHLYFYWYRQILGQKVEFLVSFYNNEISEKSEIFDDQFSVERPDGSNFTLKIRSTKLEDSAMYFCASSRQGINQPQHFGDGTRLSIL.

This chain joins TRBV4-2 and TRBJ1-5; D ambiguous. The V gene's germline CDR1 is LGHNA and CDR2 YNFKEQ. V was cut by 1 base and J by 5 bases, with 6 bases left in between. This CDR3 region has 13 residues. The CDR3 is CASSQAGDQPQHF. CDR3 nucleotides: TGTGCCAGCAGCCAAGCCGGAGATCAGCCCCAGCATTTT.

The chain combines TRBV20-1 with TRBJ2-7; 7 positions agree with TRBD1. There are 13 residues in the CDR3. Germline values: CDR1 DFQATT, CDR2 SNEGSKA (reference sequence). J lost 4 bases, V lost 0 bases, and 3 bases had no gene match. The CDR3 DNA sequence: TGCAGTGCTAGAGAGGGACAGTCATACGAGCAGTACTTC. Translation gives CSAREGQSYEQYF.

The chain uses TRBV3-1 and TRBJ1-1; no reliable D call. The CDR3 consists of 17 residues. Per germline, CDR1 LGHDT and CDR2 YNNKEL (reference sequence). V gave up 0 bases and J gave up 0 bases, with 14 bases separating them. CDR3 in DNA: TGTGCCAGCAGCCAAGAAAGGGCACGTCTCATGAACACTGAAGCTTTCTTT. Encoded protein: CASSQERARLMNTEAFF. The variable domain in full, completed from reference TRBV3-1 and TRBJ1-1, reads DTAVSQTPKYLVTQMGNDKSIKCEQNLGHDTMYWYKQDSKKFLKIMFSYNNKELIINETVPNRFSPKSPDKAHLNLHINSLELGDSAVYFCASSQERARLMNTEAFFGQGTRLTVV.

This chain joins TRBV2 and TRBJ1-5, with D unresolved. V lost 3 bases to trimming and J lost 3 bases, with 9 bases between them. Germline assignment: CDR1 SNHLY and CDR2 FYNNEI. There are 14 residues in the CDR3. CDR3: CASSDANLNQPQHF. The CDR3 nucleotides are TGTGCCAGCAGTGACGCCAACCTCAATCAGCCCCAGCATTTT.

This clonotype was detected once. This CDR3 reads CASSSLRFSTDTQYF. DNA for the CDR3: TGTGCCAGCAGCTCCCTTCGATTTAGCACAGATACGCAGTATTTT. The chain recombines TRBV11-2 with TRBJ2-3; D is uncertain. Germline values: CDR1 SGHAT, CDR2 FQNNGV. V lost 4 bases, J lost 0 bases, and 11 bases lay in between. This CDR3 contains 15 residues.

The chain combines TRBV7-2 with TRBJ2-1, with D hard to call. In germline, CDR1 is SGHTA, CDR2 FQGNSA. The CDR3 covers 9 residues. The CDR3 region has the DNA TGTGGGGCCGGGAATGAGCAGTTCTTC. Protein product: CGAGNEQFF.

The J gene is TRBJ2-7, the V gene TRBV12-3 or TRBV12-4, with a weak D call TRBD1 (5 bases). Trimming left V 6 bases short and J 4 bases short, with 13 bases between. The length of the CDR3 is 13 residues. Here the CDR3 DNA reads TGTGCCAGCAGCTTCAGGGTGAAGTACGAGCAGTACTTC. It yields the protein CASSFRVKYEQYF.

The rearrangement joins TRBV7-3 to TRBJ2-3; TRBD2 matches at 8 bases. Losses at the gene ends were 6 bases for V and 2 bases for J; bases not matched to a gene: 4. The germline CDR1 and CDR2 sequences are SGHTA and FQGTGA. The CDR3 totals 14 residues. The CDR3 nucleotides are TGTGCCAGCAGTGTCGGGGGGGTCACAGATACGCAGTATTTT. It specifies CASSVGGVTDTQYF.

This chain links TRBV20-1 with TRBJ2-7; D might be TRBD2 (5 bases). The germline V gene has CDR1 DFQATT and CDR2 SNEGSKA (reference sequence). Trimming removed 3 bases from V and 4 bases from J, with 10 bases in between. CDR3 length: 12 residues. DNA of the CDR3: TGCAGTGCTAGCGGGGAGATTTACGAGCAGTACTTC. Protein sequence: CSASGEIYEQYF.

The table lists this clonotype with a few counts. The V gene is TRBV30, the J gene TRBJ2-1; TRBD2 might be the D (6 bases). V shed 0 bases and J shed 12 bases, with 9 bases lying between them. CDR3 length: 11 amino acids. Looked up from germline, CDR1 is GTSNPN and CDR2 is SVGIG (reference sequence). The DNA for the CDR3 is TGTGCCTGGAGTGTACTGCGGGGGCAGTTCTTC. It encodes CAWSVLRGQFF.

This chain's CDR3 is CASSEIRPANYGYTF. CDR3 in DNA: TGTGCCAGCAGTGAAATTCGGCCAGCTAACTATGGCTACACCTTC. V and J are TRBV2 and TRBJ1-2; D remains ambiguous. The CDR3 sequence is 15 residues long. The V and J ends lost 2 bases and 0 bases respectively, with 10 bases between them. CDR1 and CDR2 (germline): SNHLY, FYNNEI.

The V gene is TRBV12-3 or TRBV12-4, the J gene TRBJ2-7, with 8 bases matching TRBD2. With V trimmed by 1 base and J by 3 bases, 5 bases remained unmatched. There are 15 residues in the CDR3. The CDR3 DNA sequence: TGTGCCAGCAGTTTAGAGACACTAGCGGACTACGAGCAGTACTTC. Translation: CASSLETLADYEQYF.

CDR3 DNA sequence: TGTGCCACCAGCGCCCCAGCGCTGGAGGCGCAGTTCTTC. It encodes CATSAPALEAQFF. The V call is TRBV15, the J call TRBJ2-1; D might be TRBD2 (5 bases). Trimming stripped 5 bases from V and 12 bases from J, with 17 bases between. CDR3 length: 13 amino acids. Germline CDR1 LNHNV, CDR2 YYDKDF (reference sequence).

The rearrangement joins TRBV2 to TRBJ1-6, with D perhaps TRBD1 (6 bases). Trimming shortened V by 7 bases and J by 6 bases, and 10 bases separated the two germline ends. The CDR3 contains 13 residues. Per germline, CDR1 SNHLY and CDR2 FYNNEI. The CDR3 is CASIAGANSPLHF. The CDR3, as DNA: TGTGCCAGCATAGCAGGGGCTAATTCACCCCTCCACTTT.

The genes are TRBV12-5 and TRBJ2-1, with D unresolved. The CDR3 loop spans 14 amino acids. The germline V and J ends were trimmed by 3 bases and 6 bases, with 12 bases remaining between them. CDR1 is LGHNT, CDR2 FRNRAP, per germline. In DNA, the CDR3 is TGTGCTAGTGGTTTATCCTCCTTTAGCAATGAGCAGTTCTTC. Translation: CASGLSSFSNEQFF.